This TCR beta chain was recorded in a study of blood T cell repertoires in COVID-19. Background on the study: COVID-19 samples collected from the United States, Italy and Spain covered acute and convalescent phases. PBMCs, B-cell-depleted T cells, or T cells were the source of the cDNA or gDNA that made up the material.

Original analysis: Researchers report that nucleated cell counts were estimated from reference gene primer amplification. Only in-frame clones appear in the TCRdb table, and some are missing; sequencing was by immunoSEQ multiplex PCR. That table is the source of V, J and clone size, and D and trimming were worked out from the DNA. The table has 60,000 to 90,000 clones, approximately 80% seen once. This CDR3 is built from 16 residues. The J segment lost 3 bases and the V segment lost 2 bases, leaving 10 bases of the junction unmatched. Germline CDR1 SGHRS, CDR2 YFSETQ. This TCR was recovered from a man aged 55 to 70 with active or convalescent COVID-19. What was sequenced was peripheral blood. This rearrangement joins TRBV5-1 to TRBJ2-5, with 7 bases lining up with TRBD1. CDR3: CASSFGDSVREETQYF. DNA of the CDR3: TGCGCCAGCAGCTTCGGGGACAGTGTTCGAGAAGAGACCCAGTACTTC.